What follows is one T cell receptor (beta chain) and its context. What it recognizes is unknown. The CDR3 sequence is 17 residues long. V lost 3 bases and J lost 5; bases outside the gene matches: 8. Germline CDR1 MNHEY, CDR2 SMNVEV (reference sequence). All the donors were Caucasian adults who lived in Nashville, Tennessee. The data belong to a study of shared clonotypes between healthy human individuals. About the research overall: The donor pool was made up of two women and three men aged 18 to 49. Study-wide results and caveats: Investigators expected sequencing depth to affect clonotype sharing among donors.

Per the study methods: Quality scores were absent from the junction-only immunoSEQ sequences, so filtering differed. Clones were read by immunoSEQ multiplex PCR, and TCRdb kept only the in-frame ones, dropping some. That table gives V, J and clone size, and the DNA gave D and trimming. The table has approximately 500,000 clones, roughly 80% seen once. The origin of this receptor is a woman in her thirties or forties in good health. Some clones in this sample may be carry-over from other donors' samples. This rearrangement joins TRBV27 to TRBJ2-1, with TRBD2 identical over 12 bases. Specimen: PBMCs. The CDR3 sequence is CASSFRLAGAVDNEQFF. CDR3 coding DNA: TGTGCCAGCAGTTTTAGACTAGCGGGAGCTGTTGACAATGAGCAGTTCTTC.